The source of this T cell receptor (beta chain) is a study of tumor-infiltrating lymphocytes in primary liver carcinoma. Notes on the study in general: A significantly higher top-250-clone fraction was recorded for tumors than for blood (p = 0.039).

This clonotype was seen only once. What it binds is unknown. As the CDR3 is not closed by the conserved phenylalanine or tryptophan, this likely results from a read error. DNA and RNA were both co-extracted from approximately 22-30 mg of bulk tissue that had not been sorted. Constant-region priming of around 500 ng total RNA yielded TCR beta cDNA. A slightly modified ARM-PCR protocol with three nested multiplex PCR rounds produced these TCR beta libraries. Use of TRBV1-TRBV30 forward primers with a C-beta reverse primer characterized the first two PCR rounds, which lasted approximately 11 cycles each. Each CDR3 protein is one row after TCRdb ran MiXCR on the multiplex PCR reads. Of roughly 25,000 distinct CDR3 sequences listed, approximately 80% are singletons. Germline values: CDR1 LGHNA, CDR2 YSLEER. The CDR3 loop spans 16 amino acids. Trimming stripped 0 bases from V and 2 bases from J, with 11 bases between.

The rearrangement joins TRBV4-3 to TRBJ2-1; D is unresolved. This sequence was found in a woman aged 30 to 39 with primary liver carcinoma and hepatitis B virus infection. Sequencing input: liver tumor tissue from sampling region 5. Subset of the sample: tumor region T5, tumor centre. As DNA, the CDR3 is TGCGCCAGCAGCCAAGACTGGGATTACGCCTACAATGAGCAGTTCCTC. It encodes CASSQDWDYAYNEQFL.